This TCR beta chain stems from a study of human T cells and chemical hapten exposure. The CDR3 has 16 residues. V lost 3 bases and J lost 0, with 16 bases in between. The germline V gene encodes CDR1 DFQATT and CDR2 SNEGSKA (reference sequence). Total RNA extraction was carried out from unfractionated whole blood. TCRdb redid the calling of the 5' RACE reads with MiXCR, one entry per CDR3 protein. The repertoire holds some 78,000 distinct CDR3 sequences, with roughly 8% as singletons. The receptor was isolated from a male donor in good health. The chain recombines TRBV20-1 with TRBJ2-3; a possible D gene is TRBD2 (6 bases). The CDR3, as DNA: TGCAGTGCTAGCGGGAGTCCCACCTTTAGCACAGATACGCAGTATTTT. Translation gives CSASGSPTFSTDTQYF.